This TCR beta chain was identified in a study of CD8+ T cells in alopecia areata. As concerns this clone: The antigen remains unidentified.

Study-wide findings and caveats: Especially in alopecia totalis/universalis, lesional scalp showed greater clonality than normal scalp did. Unlike in mice, where it was clearer, TCR sharing across patients was less clear, possibly HLA-related.

There are 14 residues in the CDR3. Trimming took 4 bases from V and 1 from J, leaving 8 bases between them. Germline V gene sequence: CDR1 MNHEY, CDR2 SMNVEV (reference sequence). Sorting of CD4+ and CD8+ T cells was performed on PBMCs. Extracted RNA was reverse transcribed, and the resulting cDNA served as sequencing template. Sequenced by immunoSEQ multiplex PCR; TCRdb stores in-frame clones only, minus some. The repertoire holds about 200,000 clones, with more than 50% as singletons. The specimen sequenced was CD8+ T cells sorted from blood. The rearrangement links TRBV27 to TRBJ2-4, with a possible D match to TRBD1 (5 bases). The source is a human donor in good health. CDR3 sequence: CASSWQGAKNIQYF. The CDR3 nucleotides read TGTGCCAGCAGTTGGCAGGGTGCCAAAAACATTCAGTACTTC.